These 23 T cell receptor beta chains came from one sample sequenced in a study of PD-L1 blockade in urothelial cancer. The method was immunoSEQ multiplex PCR; TCRdb's version includes in-frame clones alone and lacks a portion of them. The repertoire holds approximately 79,000 clones, with approximately 86% as singletons. The material sequenced was PBMCs, taken around atezolizumab (anti-PD-L1) treatment. The receptors here all came from a woman between 65 and 79 years old with urothelial cancer.

This clone was observed once. The V gene is TRBV27, the J gene TRBJ2-2; TRBD1 agrees at 7 bases. Germline-derived CDR1 and CDR2 are MNHEY and SMNVEV (reference sequence). There are 15 residues in the CDR3. V shed 4 bases, J shed 3 bases, and the junction held 5 bases outside the gene matches. CDR3 loop: CASSSDRVYTGELFF. Written as DNA, the CDR3 is TGTGCCAGCAGTTCCGACAGGGTTTACACCGGGGAGCTGTTTTTT.

V is TRBV19 and J is TRBJ1-1; 7 nucleotides line up with TRBD1. Germline V gene lookup returns CDR1 LNHDA and CDR2 SQIVND (reference sequence). The trim removed 4 bases at V and 1 base at J, leaving 6 bases unmatched. This CDR3 comprises 15 residues. The CDR3 loop is CASSRRTGPNTEAFF. CDR3 nucleotide sequence: TGTGCCAGTAGTAGGAGGACAGGACCGAACACTGAAGCTTTCTTT. The full variable domain, completed using reference TRBV19 and TRBJ1-1, is DGGITQSPKYLFRKEGQNVTLSCEQNLNHDAMYWYRQDPGQGLRLIYYSQIVNDFQKGDIAEGYSVSREKKESFPLTVTSAQKNPTAFYLCASSRRTGPNTEAFFGQGTRLTVV.

J is TRBJ2-7 and V is TRBV27; 8 bases map to TRBD1. The trim removed 4 bases at V and 7 bases at J, leaving 6 bases unmatched. CDR3 length: 13 residues. CDR1 and CDR2 from the germline V gene are MNHEY and SMNVEV (reference sequence). In nucleotides, the CDR3 is TGTGCCAGCAGTTCAAGGACAGGGAGTGAGCAGTACTTC. This translates into CASSSRTGSEQYF.

This clone was observed a few times. The CDR3 DNA is TGTGCCAGCAGCCCGGGACAGTCACATGAAAAACTGTTTTTT. This sequence encodes CASSPGQSHEKLFF. The chain recombines TRBV5-6 with TRBJ1-4; 7 bases match TRBD1. Germline trimming cut 4 bases from V and 6 bases from J; bases unmatched to any gene: 6. CDR3 length: 14 amino acids. Germline CDR1 SGHDT, CDR2 YYEEEE.

The chain links TRBV5-1 to TRBJ2-3; 12 bases map to TRBD2. V gave up 0 bases and J gave up 0 bases; unmatched junction bases: 17. The CDR3 has 22 amino acids. Germline loops: CDR1 SGHRS, CDR2 YFSETQ. The CDR3 protein is CASSLARASGLAGFLSTDTQYF. The CDR3 DNA is TGCGCCAGCAGCTTGGCCCGTGCATCGGGACTAGCGGGCTTTCTTAGCACAGATACGCAGTATTTT.

The chain combines TRBV27 with TRBJ2-7; the match to TRBD2 covers 13 bases. Germline V gene data show CDR1 as MNHEY and CDR2 as SMNVEV (reference sequence). J gave up 3 bases and V 6 bases, and 5 bases lay outside the gene matches. This CDR3 has 15 amino acids. The CDR3 coding sequence is TGTGCCAGCAGAAATGGACTAGCGGGAGTCTACGAGCAGTACTTC. Translated, it gives CASRNGLAGVYEQYF.

The chain couples TRBV20-1 to TRBJ2-5; D remains unclear. V lost 5 bases and J 5 bases, leaving 9 bases between the germline ends. This CDR3 spans 11 amino acids. CDR1 DFQATT and CDR2 SNEGSKA come from the germline V gene (reference sequence). The CDR3 bases are TGCAGTGCTCCCCCCCAGGAGACCCAGTACTTC. As protein: CSAPPQETQYF.

This rearrangement joins TRBV10-3 to TRBJ1-4, with a tentative D call TRBD1 (6 bases). The germline V gene has CDR1 ENHRY and CDR2 SYGVKD. CDR3 length: 13 residues. Trimming cost V 8 bases and J 6 bases, with 13 bases left between them. The DNA for the CDR3 is TGTGCCATCCGTGCGGACAGCCATGAAAAACTGTTTTTT. Protein: CAIRADSHEKLFF.

The chain has TRBV4-3 and TRBJ2-7; 7 bases map to TRBD1. The CDR3 totals 17 residues. The J segment lost 4 bases and the V segment lost 0 bases, leaving 12 bases of the junction unmatched. Germline CDR1 is LGHNA and CDR2 is YSLEER. The CDR3 nucleotides are TGCGCCAGCAGCCAAGATTTTGGCAGGGGGAAACCATACGAGCAGTACTTC. This sequence encodes CASSQDFGRGKPYEQYF.

This chain uses TRBV11-1 with TRBJ2-3, with D tentatively TRBD1 (6 bases). This CDR3 has 13 amino acids. Deletions cut 5 bases from V and 6 bases from J, with 12 bases between. The V gene's germline CDR1 is SGHAT and CDR2 FQDESV (reference sequence). The CDR3 loop is CASSQTGGDTQYF. In DNA form, the CDR3 reads TGTGCCAGCAGCCAGACAGGCGGGGATACGCAGTATTTT.

CDR3 sequence reads: CASSQDTGPSYNSPLHF. The CDR3 region has the DNA TGCGCCAGCAGCCAAGATACAGGTCCCTCCTATAATTCACCCCTCCACTTT. J is TRBJ1-6 and V is TRBV4-3, with a possible D match to TRBD1 (5 bases). Germline V gene data show CDR1 as LGHNA and CDR2 as YSLEER. CDR3 length: 17 residues. The V gene lost 0 bases and the J gene lost 0 bases, with 9 bases spanning the gap.

The rearrangement uses TRBV4-3 and TRBJ2-5; D is perhaps TRBD1 (5 bases). The CDR3 consists of 14 residues. Germline V gene lookup returns CDR1 LGHNA and CDR2 YSLEER. V dropped 0 bases and J dropped 4 bases, with 9 bases sitting between them. The CDR3 reads CASSQDTGSETQYF. DNA for the CDR3: TGCGCCAGCAGCCAAGATACAGGATCAGAGACCCAGTACTTC.

The rearrangement joins TRBV2 to TRBJ1-3; tentative D call: TRBD1 (5 bases). Trimming pared 9 bases from V and 0 bases from J, leaving 15 bases between. From germline, CDR1 is SNHLY and CDR2 FYNNEI. The CDR3 has 15 residues. The CDR3 nucleotides are TGTGCCAGGACGGGACTTGCCAGCTCTGGAAACACCATATATTTT. Translated, it gives CARTGLASSGNTIYF.

The V and J genes are TRBV27 and TRBJ2-2; 8 bases match TRBD2. Per the germline V gene, CDR1 is MNHEY and CDR2 is SMNVEV (reference sequence). This CDR3 has 15 residues. Trimming removed 6 bases from V and 3 bases from J; junction bases left unmatched: 6. CDR3 bases: TGTGCCAGCAGAGGGACTAGAGGGTACACCGGGGAGCTGTTTTTT. Translated, it gives CASRGTRGYTGELFF.

This chain's CDR3 is CASSQEGGFTSYEQYF. The CDR3 nucleotides read TGTGCCAGCAGCCAAGAGGGAGGCTTCACCTCCTACGAGCAGTACTTC. This chain joins TRBV4-2 and TRBJ2-7; possible D gene TRBD2, 6 bases. The V end was cut by 0 bases, the J end by 0 bases, with 12 bases between. The CDR3 runs 16 residues. From germline, CDR1 is LGHNA and CDR2 YNFKEQ.

The chain carries TRBV6-5 and TRBJ2-7; D uncertain. This CDR3 has 14 residues. V lost 0 bases to trimming and J lost 4 bases, with 10 bases between them. Per the germline V gene, CDR1 is MNHEY and CDR2 is SVGAGI. CDR3 coding DNA: TGTGCCAGCAGTTACTCGGCCCGTCCGTACGAGCAGTACTTC. Translating gives CASSYSARPYEQYF.

The rearrangement uses TRBV7-9 and TRBJ2-7; D is perhaps TRBD1 (6 bases). Germline CDR1 SEHNR, CDR2 FQNEAQ (reference sequence). This CDR3 spans 14 amino acids. Trimming took 4 bases from V and 1 from J, leaving 11 bases between them. The CDR3 coding sequence is TGTGCCAGCAGCTCCCCCACAGGGTCCTACGAGCAGTACTTC. It encodes CASSSPTGSYEQYF.

J is TRBJ2-1 and V is TRBV18; D possibly corresponds to TRBD2 (5 bases). Germline V gene sequence: CDR1 KGHSH, CDR2 LQKENI. V was pared by 5 bases and J by 6 bases, with 8 bases between. The CDR3 is 12 residues long. CDR3 nucleotides: TGTGCCAGCTCAGCCCTAGCCAATGAGCAGTTCTTC. This gives the protein CASSALANEQFF.

CDR3 nucleotide sequence: TGTGCCTCGGACAGAAACTATGGCTACACCTTC. Translating it yields CASDRNYGYTF. The rearrangement links TRBV30 to TRBJ1-2; possible D gene TRBD1, 6 bases. The CDR3 covers 11 residues. Germline CDR1 is GTSNPN and CDR2 is SVGIG (reference sequence). The V and J ends lost 7 bases and 2 bases respectively, with 8 bases between them. Full variable domain (remainder filled in from reference TRBV30 and TRBJ1-2): SQTIHQWPATLVQPVGSPLSLECTVEGTSNPNLYWYRQAAGRGLQLLFYSVGIGQISSEVPQNLSASRPQDRQFILSSKKLLLSDSGFYLCASDRNYGYTFGSGTRLTVV.

The table lists this clone with a count of one. The V gene is TRBV11-2, the J gene TRBJ1-2; 10 bases are shared with TRBD1. With 2 bases clipped from V and 6 bases from J, the junction kept 6 bases outside the gene matches. This CDR3 is built from 15 residues. The germline CDR1 and CDR2 sequences are SGHAT and FQNNGV. The CDR3, as DNA: TGTGCCAGCAGCTTAATGTTCGGACAGGGGGATGGCTACACCTTC. Protein sequence: CASSLMFGQGDGYTF.

The rearrangement uses TRBV7-7 and TRBJ2-5, with D possibly being TRBD1 (5 bases). Per the germline V gene, CDR1 is SSHAT and CDR2 is FNYEAQ (reference sequence). V lost 1 base to trimming and J lost 7 bases, with 13 bases between them. This CDR3 is built from 14 residues. This CDR3 reads CASSLEMGLGTQYF. In nucleotides, the CDR3 is TGTGCCAGCAGCTTAGAGATGGGGCTCGGGACCCAGTACTTC.

The gene calls are TRBV6-5 and TRBJ2-3; TRBD2 agrees at 7 bases. Germline assignment: CDR1 MNHEY and CDR2 SVGAGI. V shed 2 bases and J 3 bases; nucleotides not matched to a gene: 5. This CDR3 has 15 amino acids. Here the CDR3 reads CASSYKSGDTDTQYF. Here the CDR3 DNA reads TGTGCCAGCAGTTACAAAAGCGGGGATACAGATACGCAGTATTTT.

The chain has TRBV2 and TRBJ1-6; D is possibly TRBD1 (5 bases). Germline CDR1 reads SNHLY; CDR2 reads FYNNEI. CDR3 length: 17 residues. The V gene lost 6 bases and the J gene lost 4 bases, with 19 bases spanning the gap. The CDR3 sequence is CASRGGVSQAYNSPLHF. The CDR3 DNA sequence: TGTGCCAGCAGGGGGGGGGTCTCCCAGGCGTATAATTCACCCCTCCACTTT.